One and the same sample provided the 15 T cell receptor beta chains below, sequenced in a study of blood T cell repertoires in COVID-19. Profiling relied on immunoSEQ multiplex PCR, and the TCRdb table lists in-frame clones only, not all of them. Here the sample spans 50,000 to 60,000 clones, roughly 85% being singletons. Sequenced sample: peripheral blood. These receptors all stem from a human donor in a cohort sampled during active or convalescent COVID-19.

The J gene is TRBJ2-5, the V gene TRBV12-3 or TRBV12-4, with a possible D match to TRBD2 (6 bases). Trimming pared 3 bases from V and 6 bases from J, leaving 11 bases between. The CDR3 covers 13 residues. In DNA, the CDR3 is TGTGCCAGCAGTTTGGAGGGAACTAAGACCCAGTACTTC. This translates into CASSLEGTKTQYF.

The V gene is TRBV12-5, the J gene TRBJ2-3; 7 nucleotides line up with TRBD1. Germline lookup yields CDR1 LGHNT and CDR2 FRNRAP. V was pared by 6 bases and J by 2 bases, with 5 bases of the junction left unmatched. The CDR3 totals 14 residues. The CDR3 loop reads CASGSGTATDTQYF. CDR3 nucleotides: TGTGCTAGTGGGTCAGGGACAGCCACAGATACGCAGTATTTT. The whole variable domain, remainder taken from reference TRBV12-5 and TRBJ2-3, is DARVTQTPRHKVTEMGQEVTMRCQPILGHNTVFWYRQTMMQGLELLAYFRNRAPLDDSGMPKDRFSAEMPDATLATLKIQPSEPRDSAVYFCASGSGTATDTQYFGPGTRLTVL.

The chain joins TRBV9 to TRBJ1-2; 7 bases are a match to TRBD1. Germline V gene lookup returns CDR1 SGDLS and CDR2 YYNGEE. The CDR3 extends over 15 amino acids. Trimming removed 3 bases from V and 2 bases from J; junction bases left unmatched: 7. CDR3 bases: TGTGCCAGCAGCGATACAGGGGTAATAAACTATGGCTACACCTTC. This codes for CASSDTGVINYGYTF.

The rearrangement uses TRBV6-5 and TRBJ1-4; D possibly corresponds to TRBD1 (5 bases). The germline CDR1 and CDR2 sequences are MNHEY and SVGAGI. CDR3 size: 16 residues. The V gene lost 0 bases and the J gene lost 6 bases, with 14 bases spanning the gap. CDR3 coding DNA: TGTGCCAGCAGTTACTCTGGGGCTTTAATTCATGAAAAACTGTTTTTT. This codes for CASSYSGALIHEKLFF.

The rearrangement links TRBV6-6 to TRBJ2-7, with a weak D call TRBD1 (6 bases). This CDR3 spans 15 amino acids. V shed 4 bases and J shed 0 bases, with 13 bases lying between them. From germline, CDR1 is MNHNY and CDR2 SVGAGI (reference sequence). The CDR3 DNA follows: TGTGCCAGCAGTTTCCCCCGGGACACCTCCTACGAGCAGTACTTC. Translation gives CASSFPRDTSYEQYF.

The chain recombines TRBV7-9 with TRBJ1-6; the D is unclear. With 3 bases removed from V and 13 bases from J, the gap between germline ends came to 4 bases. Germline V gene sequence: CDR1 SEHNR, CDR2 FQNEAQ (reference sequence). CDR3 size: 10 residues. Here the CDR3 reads CASSFVPLHF. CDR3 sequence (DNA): TGTGCCAGCAGCTTCGTGCCCCTCCACTTT.

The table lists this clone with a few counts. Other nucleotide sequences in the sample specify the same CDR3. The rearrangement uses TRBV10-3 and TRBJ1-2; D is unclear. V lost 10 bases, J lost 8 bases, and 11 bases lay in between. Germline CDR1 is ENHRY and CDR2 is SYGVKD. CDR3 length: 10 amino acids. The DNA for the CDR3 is TGTGCCACCGGGGTGGGCGGCTACACCTTC. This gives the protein CATGVGGYTF.

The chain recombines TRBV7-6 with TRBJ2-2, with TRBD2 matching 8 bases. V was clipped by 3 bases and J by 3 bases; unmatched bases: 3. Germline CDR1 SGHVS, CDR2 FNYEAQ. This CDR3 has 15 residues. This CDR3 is CASSFGGAYTGELFF. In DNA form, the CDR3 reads TGTGCCAGCAGCTTCGGGGGGGCCTACACCGGGGAGCTGTTTTTT.

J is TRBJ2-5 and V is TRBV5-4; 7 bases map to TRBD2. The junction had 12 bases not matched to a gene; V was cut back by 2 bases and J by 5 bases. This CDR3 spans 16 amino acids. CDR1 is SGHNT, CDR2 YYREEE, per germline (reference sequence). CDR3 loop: CASSLGRHGEGETQYF. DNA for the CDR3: TGTGCCAGCAGCTTAGGACGCCACGGGGAGGGTGAGACCCAGTACTTC.

CDR3 in amino acids: CASSILADSGNTIYF. The CDR3, as DNA: TGTGCCAGTAGTATCTTGGCCGACTCTGGAAACACCATATATTTT. The chain is built from TRBV19 and TRBJ1-3, with no clear D. The V end was cut by 3 bases, the J end by 0 bases, with 9 bases between. Germline CDR1 and CDR2: LNHDA and SQIVND (reference sequence). The CDR3 is 15 amino acids.

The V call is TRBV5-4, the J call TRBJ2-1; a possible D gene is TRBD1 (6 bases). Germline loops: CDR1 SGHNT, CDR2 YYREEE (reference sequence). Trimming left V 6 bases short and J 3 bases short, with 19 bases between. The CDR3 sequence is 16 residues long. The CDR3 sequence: CASTLNPDSRYNEQFF. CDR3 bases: TGTGCCAGCACCCTGAATCCGGACAGTCGCTACAATGAGCAGTTCTTC.

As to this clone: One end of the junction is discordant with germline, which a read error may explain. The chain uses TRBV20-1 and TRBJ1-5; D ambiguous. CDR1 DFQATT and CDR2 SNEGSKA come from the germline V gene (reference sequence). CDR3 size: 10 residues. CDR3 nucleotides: TGCAGTGCTCGCGACGGGCCGGGGTATTTT. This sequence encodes CSARDGPGYF.

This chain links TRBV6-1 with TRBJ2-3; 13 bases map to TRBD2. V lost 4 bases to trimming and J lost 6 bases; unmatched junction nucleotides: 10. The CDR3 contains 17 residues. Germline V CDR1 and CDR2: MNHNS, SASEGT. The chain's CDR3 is CASSARTSGGLGDTQYF. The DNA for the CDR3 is TGTGCCAGCAGTGCGAGGACTAGCGGGGGTCTGGGGGATACGCAGTATTTT.

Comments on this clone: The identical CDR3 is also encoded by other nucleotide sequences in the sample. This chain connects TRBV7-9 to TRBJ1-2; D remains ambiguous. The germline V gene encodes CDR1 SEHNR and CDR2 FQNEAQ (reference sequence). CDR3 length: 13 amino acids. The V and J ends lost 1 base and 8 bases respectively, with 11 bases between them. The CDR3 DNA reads TGTGCCAGCAGCTTAGGACTGCCGGGGGGCTACACCTTC. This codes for CASSLGLPGGYTF.

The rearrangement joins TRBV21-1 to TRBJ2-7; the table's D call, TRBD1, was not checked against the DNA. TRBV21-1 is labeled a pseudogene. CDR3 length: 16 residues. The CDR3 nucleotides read TGTGCCAGCACCATCCGATCATGGACAGGGCCCTACGAGCAGTACTTC. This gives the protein CASTIRSWTGPYEQYF.